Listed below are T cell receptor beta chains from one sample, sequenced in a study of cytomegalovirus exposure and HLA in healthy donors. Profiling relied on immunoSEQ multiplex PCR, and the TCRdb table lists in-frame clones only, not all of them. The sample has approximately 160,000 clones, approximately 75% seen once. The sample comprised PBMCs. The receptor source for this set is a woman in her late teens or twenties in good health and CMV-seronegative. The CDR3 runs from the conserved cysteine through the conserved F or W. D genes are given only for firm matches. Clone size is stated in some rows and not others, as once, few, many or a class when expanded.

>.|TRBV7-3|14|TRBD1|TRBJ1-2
TGTGCCAGCAGCCGAAAGACAGGGCCCTATGGCTACACCTTC
CASSRKTGPYGYTF
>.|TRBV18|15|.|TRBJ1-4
TGTGCCAGCTCACTTCATAAAGGGGCTAATGAAAAACTGTTTTTT
CASSLHKGANEKLFF
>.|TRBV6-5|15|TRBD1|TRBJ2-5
TGTGCCAGCAGGCCCCTGACAGGGGGCCGGGAGACCCAGTACTTC
CASRPLTGGRETQYF
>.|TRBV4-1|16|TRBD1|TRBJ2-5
TGCGCCAGCAGCCAAGGACAGGGACCTCTCGGAGAGACCCAGTACTTC
CASSQGQGPLGETQYF
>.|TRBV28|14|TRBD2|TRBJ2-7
TGTGCCAGCAGTTCTAGCGGGAGTAGAAACGAGCAGTACTTC
CASSSSGSRNEQYF
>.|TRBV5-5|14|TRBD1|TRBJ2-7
TGTGCCAGCAGCCTCGGGACAGACCCCTACGAGCAGTACTTC
CASSLGTDPYEQYF
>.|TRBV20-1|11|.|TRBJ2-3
TGCAGTGCTTTGCTAGGAGATACGCAGTATTTT
CSALLGDTQYF
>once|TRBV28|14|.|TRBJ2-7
TGTGCCAGCAGTCCCCCAGGGCAAGACGACGAGCAGTACTTC
CASSPPGQDDEQYF
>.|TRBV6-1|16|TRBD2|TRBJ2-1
TGTGCCAGCAGTGTTGGGGGACTAGCGGAAGACAATGAGCAGTTCTTC
CASSVGGLAEDNEQFF
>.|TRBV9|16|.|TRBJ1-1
TGTGCCAGCAGGAGTTTTGAGGGACATACGAACACTGAAGCTTTCTTT
CASRSFEGHTNTEAFF
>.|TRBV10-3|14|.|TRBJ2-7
TGTGCCATCACACAGGGCTCATCTAGGGAGGAGCAGTACTTC
CAITQGSSREEQYF
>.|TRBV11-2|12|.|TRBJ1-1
TGTGCCAGCAGCTTAGGAGCGAGTGAAGCTTTCTTT
CASSLGASEAFF
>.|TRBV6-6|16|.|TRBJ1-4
TGTGCCAGCAGTTCCCCCGGAGGGATTCCTCATGAAAAACTGTTTTTT
CASSSPGGIPHEKLFF
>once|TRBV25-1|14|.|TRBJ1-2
TGTGCCAGCAGTGCTAGGCAGGGTCAGAATGGCTACACCTTC
CASSARQGQNGYTF